This entry lists 24 T cell receptor beta chains sequenced from one sample in a study of T cells after somatic rescue of genetic block. Libraries were prepared by immunoSEQ multiplex PCR; TCRdb keeps only in-frame clonotypes and omits some of them. This table holds about 12,000 clones, 60% to 75% found once. The sequenced sample was peripheral blood mononuclear cells (PBMCs). These receptors came from a boy under 18.

The count of this clone is one. This rearrangement joins TRBV18 to TRBJ2-7; 10 positions agree with TRBD1. The CDR3 is made up of 15 amino acids. Losses at the gene ends were 5 bases for V and 1 base for J; bases not matched to a gene: 5. Per germline, CDR1 KGHSH and CDR2 LQKENI. CDR3 loop: CASSSGTGESYEQYF. CDR3 DNA: TGTGCCAGCTCATCTGGGACAGGGGAGTCCTACGAGCAGTACTTC.

The chain has TRBV4-1 and TRBJ2-5, with 8 bases that match TRBD1. Germline V lookup: CDR1 MGHRA, CDR2 YSYEKL. V trimming: 5 bases; J trimming: 5 bases; junction bases outside the gene matches: 7. The CDR3 runs to 14 residues. The CDR3 DNA sequence: TGCGCCAGCAGCTCAAGAAGACAGGGGGAGACCCAGTACTTC. It is translated as CASSSRRQGETQYF.

The chain joins TRBV29-1 to TRBJ1-3; a possible D gene is TRBD1 (6 bases). CDR3 length equals 15 residues. Germline V gene sequence: CDR1 SQVTM, CDR2 ANQGSEA. The V end lost 4 bases, the J end lost 0 bases, and 13 bases lay between the germline ends. The CDR3 DNA reads as TGCAGCGTTGGCACGGGGGCCAACTCTGGAAACACCATATATTTT. Amino acids: CSVGTGANSGNTIYF. Full variable domain (outside the CDR3, taken from reference TRBV29-1 and TRBJ1-3): SAVISQKPSRDICQRGTSLTIQCQVDSQVTMMFWYRQQPGQSLTLIATANQGSEATYESGFVIDKFPISRPNLTFSTLTVSNMSPEDSSIYLCSVGTGANSGNTIYFGEGSWLTVV.

The rearrangement uses TRBV4-1 and TRBJ2-1, with D possibly being TRBD2 (6 bases). In germline, CDR1 is MGHRA, CDR2 YSYEKL. The CDR3 runs to 16 residues. Trimming cost V 0 bases and J 2 bases, with 11 bases left between them. The CDR3 DNA reads as TGCGCCAGCAGCCAAGAAAACCGACTAGCCTACAATGAGCAGTTCTTC. It specifies CASSQENRLAYNEQFF.

The sample holds one count of this clone. One end of the junction is discordant with germline, which a read error may explain. V is TRBV2 and J is TRBJ2-1; 7 bases fit TRBD1. CDR1 is SNHLY, CDR2 FYNNEI, per germline. The CDR3 has 12 residues. The CDR3 DNA reads as TGTGCCAGCAGGGAAGGGGGCGTTGAGCAGTTCTTC. It translates to CASREGGVEQFF.

This clone was detected a few times. The gene calls are TRBV5-1 and TRBJ2-7; D perhaps matches TRBD2 (7 bases). V was shortened by 0 bases and J by 2 bases, with 12 bases between the two germline ends. CDR3 length: 15 amino acids. The germline gives CDR1 SGHRS, CDR2 YFSETQ. CDR3 amino acids: CASSLVGGQTYEQYF. CDR3 nucleotides: TGCGCCAGCAGCTTGGTGGGGGGGCAGACCTACGAGCAGTACTTC.

Here the CDR3 DNA reads TGTGCCAGCAGTGCGGGAGGGGTGATAAACGAGCAGTACTTC. Translation gives CASSAGGVINEQYF. The gene calls are TRBV25-1 and TRBJ2-7, with 8 bases that match TRBD2. The germline gives CDR1 MGHDK, CDR2 SYGVNS. The CDR3 is 14 residues long. V dropped 4 bases and J dropped 5; count of bases not matched to a gene: 7.

In this sample, this clone turned up a few times. V is TRBV11-3 and J is TRBJ2-1, with 11 bases matching TRBD2. The ends lost 3 bases at V and 5 bases at J; junction bases unmatched: 3. There are 15 residues in the CDR3. Germline loops: CDR1 SGHNT, CDR2 YENEEA. The CDR3 sequence is CASSFRLAGHNEQFF. The CDR3 region has the DNA TGTGCCAGCAGCTTCCGACTAGCGGGGCACAATGAGCAGTTCTTC.

The chain couples TRBV5-6 to TRBJ1-3; 9 bases are shared with TRBD1. The CDR3 is 15 residues long. CDR1 and CDR2 (germline): SGHDT, YYEEEE. The V segment lost 2 bases and the J segment 1 base; nucleotides outside the gene matches: 1. CDR3 nucleotide sequence: TGTGCCAGCAGCTTCGGGACAGGGTCTGGAAACACCATATATTTT. Translating it yields CASSFGTGSGNTIYF.

By proportion, this clone is medium-sized. The chain is built from TRBV19 and TRBJ2-7, with TRBD1 identical over 9 bases. V was clipped by 6 bases and J by 2 bases; unmatched bases: 8. This CDR3 spans 15 amino acids. Germline loops: CDR1 LNHDA, CDR2 SQIVND (reference sequence). The CDR3 DNA is TGTGCCAGTAGCGAACAGGGGGCCTCTCCCTACGAGCAGTACTTC. It specifies CASSEQGASPYEQYF. Combining the CDR3 with reference TRBV19 and TRBJ2-7 gives the whole variable domain DGGITQSPKYLFRKEGQNVTLSCEQNLNHDAMYWYRQDPGQGLRLIYYSQIVNDFQKGDIAEGYSVSREKKESFPLTVTSAQKNPTAFYLCASSEQGASPYEQYFGPGTRLTVT.

The V call is TRBV30, the J call TRBJ2-3; a weak D match, TRBD1 (6 bases). Between the trimmed V and J ends, which lost 3 bases and 0 bases, there was a span of 13 bases. The germline gives CDR1 GTSNPN, CDR2 SVGIG (reference sequence). This CDR3 has 15 amino acids. CDR3 sequence (DNA): TGTGCCTGGAGCCTCGGGACACCTAGCACAGATACGCAGTATTTT. This gives the protein CAWSLGTPSTDTQYF. Combining the CDR3 with reference TRBV30 and TRBJ2-3 gives the whole variable domain SQTIHQWPATLVQPVGSPLSLECTVEGTSNPNLYWYRQAAGRGLQLLFYSVGIGQISSEVPQNLSASRPQDRQFILSSKKLLLSDSGFYLCAWSLGTPSTDTQYFGPGTRLTVL.

This clone appeared a few times. The chain links TRBV5-1 to TRBJ1-4; D ambiguous. The CDR3 loop spans 16 amino acids. Germline CDR1 and CDR2: SGHRS and YFSETQ. Trimming stripped 1 base from V and 7 bases from J, with 17 bases between. The CDR3 sequence is CASSLSQREGSEKLFF. DNA of the CDR3: TGCGCCAGCAGCTTGTCTCAAAGGGAAGGGTCTGAAAAACTGTTTTTT. Variable domain in full (rest from reference TRBV5-1 and TRBJ1-4): KAGVTQTPRYLIKTRGQQVTLSCSPISGHRSVSWYQQTPGQGLQFLFEYFSETQRNKGNFPGRFSGRQFSNSRSEMNVSTLELGDSALYLCASSLSQREGSEKLFFGSGTQLSVL.

This rearrangement joins TRBV2 to TRBJ2-7; 8 positions agree with TRBD2. With 5 bases clipped from V and 7 bases from J, the junction kept 10 bases outside the gene matches. CDR3 length: 14 amino acids. Germline CDR1 is SNHLY and CDR2 is FYNNEI. CDR3: CASSLTSGKEEQYF. The CDR3 region has the DNA TGTGCCAGCAGTCTCACTAGCGGAAAAGAGGAGCAGTACTTC.

This rearrangement joins TRBV5-6 to TRBJ2-7; 8 bases match TRBD2. V shed 6 bases, J shed 4 bases, and the junction held 9 bases outside the gene matches. The germline V gene has CDR1 SGHDT and CDR2 YYEEEE. This CDR3 contains 14 residues. The CDR3 nucleotides read TGTGCCAGCACCCCGGGCACTAGCGGATACGAGCAGTACTTC. It codes for CASTPGTSGYEQYF.

This chain uses TRBV10-3 with TRBJ2-5; D call uncertain. The germline V gene has CDR1 ENHRY and CDR2 SYGVKD. The CDR3 extends over 12 amino acids. V lost 5 bases, J lost 5 bases, and 9 bases lay in between. The chain's CDR3 is CAISFVGETQYF. The CDR3 DNA follows: TGTGCCATCAGTTTCGTGGGGGAGACCCAGTACTTC.

This clone is deemed medium-sized. V and J are TRBV7-3 and TRBJ2-1; 12 nucleotides agree with TRBD2. Germline V gene sequence: CDR1 SGHTA, CDR2 FQGTGA. The CDR3 runs to 18 residues. V lost 2 bases to trimming and J lost 5 bases; unmatched junction nucleotides: 10. The CDR3: CASSLEGHLAGGNNEQFF. For the CDR3, the DNA is TGTGCCAGCAGCTTAGAAGGGCATCTAGCGGGAGGGAACAATGAGCAGTTCTTC. The variable domain in full, completed from reference TRBV7-3 and TRBJ2-1, reads GAGVSQTPSNKVTEKGKYVELRCDPISGHTALYWYRQSLGQGPEFLIYFQGTGAADDSGLPNDRFFAVRPEGSVSTLKIQRTERGDSAVYLCASSLEGHLAGGNNEQFFGPGTRLTVL.

The gene calls are TRBV5-1 and TRBJ2-3; tentative D call: TRBD2 (5 bases). Germline lookup yields CDR1 SGHRS and CDR2 YFSETQ. Trimming removed 4 bases at V and 0 bases at J, with 12 bases between. This CDR3 contains 15 residues. The CDR3 region has the DNA TGCGCCAGCAGCCTCCTAGCTTCTAGCACAGATACGCAGTATTTT. It is translated as CASSLLASSTDTQYF.

This clone was detected once. The chain combines TRBV18 with TRBJ2-3; D is ambiguous. The CDR3 covers 12 residues. The germline V gene has CDR1 KGHSH and CDR2 LQKENI. Trimming left V 5 bases short and J 0 bases short, with 3 bases between. The CDR3 nucleotides read TGTGCCAGCTCAGAGAGCACAGATACGCAGTATTTT. Protein sequence: CASSESTDTQYF.

The chain employs TRBV5-1 and TRBJ1-4, with 7 bases identical to TRBD1. The CDR3 loop spans 16 amino acids. V lost 7 bases and J lost 0; bases outside the gene matches: 9. The germline CDR1 and CDR2 sequences are SGHRS and YFSETQ. The CDR3 sequence is CASRSGTVSTNEKLFF. The CDR3 DNA sequence: TGCGCCAGCCGAAGCGGGACAGTGTCAACTAATGAAAAACTGTTTTTT. Based on the CDR3 plus reference TRBV5-1 and TRBJ1-4, the full variable domain is KAGVTQTPRYLIKTRGQQVTLSCSPISGHRSVSWYQQTPGQGLQFLFEYFSETQRNKGNFPGRFSGRQFSNSRSEMNVSTLELGDSALYLCASRSGTVSTNEKLFFGSGTQLSVL.

This clone is labeled as hyperexpanded. The genes are TRBV5-6 and TRBJ1-1; 12 nucleotides line up with TRBD1. Germline V gene sequence: CDR1 SGHDT, CDR2 YYEEEE. This CDR3 is 17 amino acids long. Trimming removed 2 bases from V and 3 bases from J; junction bases left unmatched: 8. The CDR3 bases are TGTGCCAGCAGCTTCCGGGACAGGGGGCCGGTGGACACTGAAGCTTTCTTT. Translated: CASSFRDRGPVDTEAFF.

V usage is TRBV5-5 and J usage is TRBJ2-7; D is unclear. The CDR3 sequence is 15 residues long. The V and J ends lost 1 base and 4 bases respectively, with 15 bases between them. The germline V gene encodes CDR1 SGHKS and CDR2 YYEKEE (reference sequence). The CDR3 spells CASSLLHSDVYEQYF. Here the CDR3 DNA reads TGTGCCAGCAGCTTGTTGCACAGCGACGTATACGAGCAGTACTTC.

This chain joins TRBV19 and TRBJ2-5, with TRBD1 identical over 7 bases. V gave up 6 bases and J gave up 1 base; unmatched junction bases: 2. This CDR3 region has 13 residues. CDR1 and CDR2 from the germline V gene are LNHDA and SQIVND (reference sequence). The CDR3 is CASSRDSQETQYF. The DNA for the CDR3 is TGTGCCAGTAGCAGGGACAGCCAAGAGACCCAGTACTTC.

This chain uses TRBV28 with TRBJ1-5; D unclear. The V end was cut by 3 bases, the J end by 5 bases, with 5 bases between. Germline V gene data show CDR1 as MDHEN and CDR2 as SYDVKM. This CDR3 is built from 12 residues. The CDR3, as DNA: TGTGCCAGCAGTTTGGTTTATCAGCCCCAGCATTTT. Its translation is CASSLVYQPQHF.

This clone was counted once. At one of its ends the junction is not consistent with the germline gene, which may arise from a read error. The chain carries TRBV7-2 and TRBJ2-5; TRBD2 is a possible D gene (5 bases). Germline assignment: CDR1 SGHTA and CDR2 FQGNSA. The CDR3 is 13 residues long. CDR3 bases: TGTGCCAGCTGCTTCACTAGACAAGAGACCCAGTACTTC. Protein sequence: CASCFTRQETQYF.